The clone carrying this TCR beta chain has just a few counts. Other DNA sequences of this sample code for an identical CDR3. There are 11 residues in the CDR3. Trimming pared 6 bases from V and 6 bases from J, leaving 7 bases between. These data originate in a study of blood T cell repertoires in COVID-19. Overall study context: Both acute and convalescent COVID-19 samples were obtained from the United States, Italy and Spain. Sample material is recorded as cDNA or gDNA derived from T cells, B-cell-depleted T cells, or PBMCs.

Authors' data handling: Using reference gene primer amplification, nucleated cell counts were estimated. Generated by immunoSEQ multiplex PCR, the TCRdb table keeps only in-frame clones and is missing some. The D gene and trimming were derived from the DNA, and the V and J assignments and clone size from that table. The sample contains around 200,000 clones, around 90% of which appear only once. The TCR was taken from a woman aged 25 to 39 who had recovered from COVID-19. This chain links TRBV12-3 or TRBV12-4 with TRBJ2-3; no firm D call. Sequences were obtained from PBMCs or T cells enriched from blood (not recorded which). The chain's CDR3 is CASSPRDTQYF. The CDR3 coding sequence is TGTGCCAGCAGCCCCAGGGATACGCAGTATTTT.